The 8 T cell receptor beta chains listed next were all sequenced from one sample in a study of OX40 agonist ivuxolimab in advanced cancers. Here immunoSEQ multiplex PCR was the method, and the copy in TCRdb shows in-frame clones only, minus some. The sample includes 70,000 to 85,000 clones, approximately 93% of them seen just once. Source: CD4+ or CD8+ T cells sorted from blood, taken in a trial of the OX40 agonist ivuxolimab. The receptors come from an adult with an advanced solid tumor such as melanoma, head and neck, liver or kidney cancer.

The chain recombines TRBV2 with TRBJ2-5, with 7 bases aligning to TRBD2. Germline CDR1 is SNHLY and CDR2 is FYNNEI. Trimming removed 8 bases from V and 2 bases from J; junction bases left unmatched: 14. This CDR3 has 16 residues. The CDR3 region is CASLTGLAGEQETQYF. The CDR3, as DNA: TGTGCCAGCTTAACGGGACTGGCGGGGGAACAAGAGACCCAGTACTTC.

The chain carries TRBV10-3 and TRBJ1-4, with unresolved D. The CDR3 sequence is 13 residues long. Per the germline V gene, CDR1 is ENHRY and CDR2 is SYGVKD. V was trimmed by 4 bases and J by 8 bases, leaving 11 bases between them. The CDR3 nucleotides read TGTGCCATCAGTGTTGAGGAGCGGGAAAAACTGTTTTTT. Its translation: CAISVEEREKLFF.

Regarding this clone: Other DNA sequences in the same sample also yield this CDR3. This chain joins TRBV9 and TRBJ1-1; D call uncertain. In germline, CDR1 is SGDLS, CDR2 YYNGEE. The CDR3 contains 12 residues. V dropped 0 bases and J dropped 5 bases, with 5 bases sitting between them. The CDR3 loop reads CASSVGGTEAFF. CDR3 DNA sequence: TGTGCCAGCAGCGTAGGTGGTACTGAAGCTTTCTTT.

J is TRBJ1-4 and V is TRBV4-1; perhaps TRBD1 as D (6 bases). Per germline, CDR1 MGHRA and CDR2 YSYEKL. This CDR3 has 20 amino acids. Trimming pared 4 bases from V and 0 bases from J, leaving 24 bases between. CDR3 sequence (DNA): TGCGCCAGCAGCCTGCGGCTACGGGACACTCTAATTGCAACTAATGAAAAACTGTTTTTT. It encodes CASSLRLRDTLIATNEKLFF.

The rearrangement joins TRBV29-1 to TRBJ2-7, with D hard to call. CDR1 is SQVTM and CDR2 is ANQGSEA in the germline V gene. The CDR3 extends over 11 amino acids. V lost 2 bases and J lost 3, with 5 bases in between. The CDR3 spells CSVENGYEQYF. The CDR3 DNA sequence: TGCAGCGTTGAAAATGGCTACGAGCAGTACTTC.

The genes are TRBV4-3 and TRBJ2-1; 8 bases are a match to TRBD2. Germline CDR1 is LGHNA and CDR2 is YSLEER. The CDR3 is made up of 17 amino acids. The V gene end was trimmed by 1 base and the J gene end by 9 bases; junction bases not matched to a gene: 14. This chain's CDR3 is CASSQGIIRAGVVEQFF. The CDR3, as DNA: TGCGCCAGCAGCCAAGGAATTATAAGAGCGGGAGTTGTTGAGCAGTTCTTC.

The chain couples TRBV4-2 to TRBJ1-1; no clear D gene. Germline V gives CDR1 LGHNA, CDR2 YNFKEQ. V was pared by 0 bases and J by 8 bases, with 13 bases between. The CDR3 loop spans 14 amino acids. This CDR3 is CASSQDPQAWEAFF. The CDR3 bases are TGTGCCAGCAGCCAAGACCCACAAGCATGGGAAGCTTTCTTT.

The rearrangement uses TRBV7-3 and TRBJ2-2; no clear D. V lost 6 bases, J lost 6 bases, and 17 bases lay in between. The CDR3 has 15 residues. CDR1 is SGHTA, CDR2 FQGTGA, per germline. This chain's CDR3 is CASSSGHRAPGELFF. Here the CDR3 DNA reads TGTGCCAGCAGTTCGGGCCATAGGGCACCCGGGGAGCTGTTTTTT.